Each of the 10 T cell receptor beta chains below was sequenced from the same sample in a study of T cells in Graves' hyperthyroidism and ophthalmopathy (dated by TCRdb to about 2019). Receptors were amplified or captured by multiplex PCR. Sequencing used an Illumina HiSeq 2000. Amplification of TCR beta CDR3 regions was carried out from RNA transcripts. A first-round RT-PCR of the TCR CDR3 used the HTBI primer set with the Qiagen OneStep RT-PCR kit. TCRdb's own reprocessing of the public reads used fastp at Q25 and MiXCR and kept productive beta chains. Each CDR3 protein gets just one entry, which takes the most common genes and DNA from the rows behind it. The sample data list hundreds of thousands of distinct CDR3 sequences, and around 15% of these were observed just once. The ten largest clones add up to around 4% of the sample. Sample: blood. The receptor set was obtained from a woman in her thirties or forties with Graves' ophthalmopathy.

In its sample, this clonotype was seen a few times. V is TRBV15 and J is TRBJ1-1; D gene uncertain. Trimming shortened V by 0 bases and J by 3 bases, and 14 bases separated the two germline ends. The CDR3 contains 16 residues. Germline CDR1 reads LNHNV; CDR2 reads YYDKDF (reference sequence). This chain's CDR3 is CATSRDPGMRDTEAFF. The CDR3, as DNA: TGTGCCACCAGCAGAGATCCGGGAATGCGAGACACTGAAGCTTTCTTT. The full variable domain, in which reference TRBV15 and TRBJ1-1 provide the parts outside the CDR3, is DAMVIQNPRYQVTQFGKPVTLSCSQTLNHNVMYWYQQKSSQAPKLLFHYYDKDFNNEADTPDNFQSRRPNTSFCFLDIRSPGLGDTAMYLCATSRDPGMRDTEAFFGQGTRLTVV.

This clonotype has a count of ten or more. V usage is TRBV28 and J usage is TRBJ2-5; 9 bases map to TRBD2. This CDR3 comprises 15 residues. Germline V lookup: CDR1 MDHEN, CDR2 SYDVKM. J gave up 4 bases and V 4 bases, and 7 bases lay outside the gene matches. This CDR3 is CASSYPTAGGETQYF. For the CDR3, the DNA is TGTGCCAGCAGTTACCCGACAGCGGGGGGAGAGACCCAGTACTTC.

The chain is built from TRBV12-3 or TRBV12-4 and TRBJ1-3, with 11 bases identical to TRBD1. The CDR3 extends over 17 amino acids. The ends lost 8 bases at V and 0 bases at J; junction bases unmatched: 9. The CDR3 nucleotides are TGTGCCAGCGACCGGGACAGGGGGATAGGCTCTGGAAACACCATATATTTT. Its protein is CASDRDRGIGSGNTIYF.

This clonotype was recorded a few times. V and J are TRBV12-3 or TRBV12-4 and TRBJ2-7; either TRBD1 or TRBD2 may fit D (5 bases each). Deletions cut 4 bases from V and 2 bases from J, with 15 bases between. This CDR3 is built from 15 residues. The CDR3: CASSSGWDRTYEQYF. The DNA for the CDR3 is TGTGCCAGCAGTTCCGGATGGGACCGAACCTACGAGCAGTACTTC.

This chain joins TRBV4-2 and TRBJ2-7; D unclear. This CDR3 is 14 amino acids long. Germline CDR1 is LGHNA and CDR2 is YNFKEQ. V was shortened by 0 bases and J by 3 bases, with 9 bases between the two germline ends. The DNA of the CDR3 is TGTGCCAGCAGCCAAGAGGGGTCCGACTACGAGCAGTACTTC. It translates to CASSQEGSDYEQYF.

This clonotype was seen ten or more times. The chain has TRBV28 and TRBJ1-2; tentative D call: TRBD1 (5 bases). Trimming removed 6 bases from V and 2 bases from J, with 13 bases in between. CDR1 is MDHEN, CDR2 SYDVKM, per germline. The CDR3 loop spans 14 amino acids. DNA of the CDR3: TGTGCCAGCAGGGGAACAGGACCCAACTATGGCTACACCTTC. This translates into CASRGTGPNYGYTF.

The CDR3 nucleotides are TGTGCCAGCAGGTCAGGGGGAGCTTTCTTT. Protein: CASRSGGAFF. This sequence joins TRBV28 and TRBJ1-1, with TRBD1 matching 7 bases. The V and J ends lost 6 bases and 10 bases, in that order; junction bases with no gene match: 2. Germline CDR1 is MDHEN and CDR2 is SYDVKM. The CDR3 runs 10 residues.

This clonotype was detected a few times. The chain couples TRBV4-1 to TRBJ2-5; tentatively, D is TRBD2 (5 bases). V dropped 6 bases and J dropped 4 bases, with 15 bases sitting between them. Germline loops: CDR1 MGHRA, CDR2 YSYEKL. This CDR3 contains 14 residues. Written as DNA, the CDR3 is TGCGCCAGCAGTCGGACCCCCGCGGGAGAGACCCAGTACTTC. Its protein product is CASSRTPAGETQYF.

This clonotype was recorded many times. The chain carries TRBV7-9 and TRBJ2-7; D gene uncertain. This CDR3 comprises 11 residues. Germline V gives CDR1 SEHNR, CDR2 FQNEAQ (reference sequence). V was pared by 8 bases and J by 0 bases, with 5 bases between. CDR3 DNA sequence: TGTGCCAGCTATCTCTCCTACGAGCAGTACTTC. It specifies CASYLSYEQYF.

In its sample, this clonotype was seen a few times. The chain couples TRBV28 to TRBJ2-4, with D maybe TRBD2 (5 bases). Germline values: CDR1 MDHEN, CDR2 SYDVKM. The CDR3 is 16 residues long. V was cut by 7 bases and J by 0 bases, with 16 bases left in between. This CDR3 reads CASTARASIAKNIQYF. CDR3 nucleotides: TGTGCCAGCACGGCGCGGGCATCCATAGCCAAAAACATTCAGTACTTC.